A selection of T cell receptor gamma chains follows, all from one sample in a study of intestinal T cells in coeliac disease. TCRdb processed the multiplex PCR reads again with the CATT caller. The data show several hundred gamma-chain clones, around two fifths seen once. Input material: a duodenal biopsy. Receptors were obtained from a human donor with celiac disease. Each CDR3 is given with its conserved first and last residue. Size is omitted from some rows. Given values are once, few, many or a class for expanded clones.

11 TRGJ1/TRGJ2 large TRGV9 CALCHYYKKLF TGTGCCTTGTGCCATTATTATAAGAAACTCTTT
9 TRGJ1/TRGJ2 . TRGV8 CAPGYKKLF TGTGCACCTGGGTATAAGAAACTCTTT
13 TRGJ1/TRGJ2 . TRGV3 CATWDGEDYKKLF TGTGCCACCTGGGATGGCGAGGATTATAAGAAACTCTTT
12 TRGJ1/TRGJ2 large TRGV8 CATWDRPYKKLF TGTGCCACCTGGGATAGGCCTTATAAGAAACTCTTT
13 TRGJ1/TRGJ2 . TRGV11 CTTVPAGSDKKLF .
9 TRGJ1/TRGJ2 few TRGV2 CATLLRKLF TGTGCCACCTTATTAAGAAAACTCTTT
10 TRGJ1/TRGJ2 . TRGV8 CATWDYKKLF TGTGCCACCTGGGATTATAAGAAACTCTTT
12 TRGJ1/TRGJ2 few TRGV11 CACWIFPSKKLF TGTGCCTGCTGGATCTTCCCCAGTAAGAAACTCTTT
14 TRGJ1/TRGJ2 . TRGV9 CALWEVGVYYKKLF TGTGCCTTGTGGGAGGTGGGGGTGTATTATAAGAAACTCTTT
13 TRGJ1/TRGJ2 few TRGV10 CAAWKGLAYKKLF TGTGCTGCGTGGAAGGGGCTAGCATATAAGAAACTCTTT
15 TRGJ1/TRGJ2 . TRGV2 CATWDGHRSGYKKLF TGTGCCACCTGGGACGGGCACAGATCGGGTTATAAGAAACTCTTT
15 TRGJ1/TRGJ2 . TRGV2 CATWDGPGSYYKKLF TGTGCCACCTGGGACGGGCCGGGCAGCTATTATAAGAAACTCTTT
14 TRGJ1/TRGJ2 large TRGV2 CATWDGPVYYKKLF TGTGCCACCTGGGACGGGCCGGTTTATTATAAGAAACTCTTT
13 TRGJ1/TRGJ2 few TRGV4 CATRGAIYYKKLF TGTGCCACCCGGGGTGCGATTTATTATAAGAAACTCTTT
12 TRGJ1/TRGJ2 once TRGV2 CATWDGKGKKLF TGTGCCACCTGGGACGGTAAGGGGAAGAAACTCTTT
9 TRGJ1/TRGJ2 . TRGV4 CATWVMKLF TGCGCCACCTGGGTGATGAAACTCTTT
14 TRGJ1/TRGJ2 . TRGV5P CATWGRPSKYKKLF TGTGCCACCTGGGGCAGGCCAAGTAAATATAAGAAACTCTTT
13 TRGJ1/TRGJ2 large TRGV9 CALWEVPCYKKLF TGTGCCTTGTGGGAGGTGCCATGTTATAAGAAACTCTTT
13 TRGJP2 . TRGV8 CATWDKQCWIKTF TGTGCCACCTGGGATAAGCAGTGTTGGATCAAGACGTTT
13 TRGJ1/TRGJ2 . TRGV8 CATWDSNYYKKLF TGTGCCACCTGGGATAGTAATTATTATAAGAAACTCTTT
10 TRGJ1/TRGJ2 large TRGV10 CAACDYKKLF TGTGCTGCGTGCGATTATAAGAAACTCTTT
12 TRGJ1/TRGJ2 large TRGV10 CAAWDYQYKKLF TGTGCTGCGTGGGATTATCAATATAAGAAACTCTTT
14 TRGJ1/TRGJ2 . TRGV3 CATWDMRTYYKKLF TGTGCCACCTGGGACATGCGAACTTATTATAAGAAACTCTTT
12 TRGJ1/TRGJ2 large TRGV8 CATWDRGNKKLF TGTGCCACCTGGGATCGAGGGAATAAGAAACTCTTT
14 TRGJP2 . TRGV2 CATWDASSDWIKTF TGTGCCACCTGGGACGCAAGTAGTGATTGGATCAAGACGTTT